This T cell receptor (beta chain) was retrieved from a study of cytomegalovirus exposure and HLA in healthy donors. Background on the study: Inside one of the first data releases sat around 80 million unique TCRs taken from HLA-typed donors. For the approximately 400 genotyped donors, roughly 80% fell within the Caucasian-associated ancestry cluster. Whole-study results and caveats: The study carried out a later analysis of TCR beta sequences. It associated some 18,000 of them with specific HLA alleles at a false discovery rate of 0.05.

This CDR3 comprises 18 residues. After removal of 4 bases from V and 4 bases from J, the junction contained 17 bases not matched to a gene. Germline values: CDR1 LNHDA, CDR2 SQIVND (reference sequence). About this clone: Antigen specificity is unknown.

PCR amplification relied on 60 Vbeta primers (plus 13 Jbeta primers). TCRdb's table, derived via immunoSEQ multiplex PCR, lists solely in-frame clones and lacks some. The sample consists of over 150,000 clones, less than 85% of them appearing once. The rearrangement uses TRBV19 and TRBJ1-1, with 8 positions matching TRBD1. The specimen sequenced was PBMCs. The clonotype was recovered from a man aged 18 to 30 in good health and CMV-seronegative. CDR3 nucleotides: TGTGCCAGTAGTAAGGGCCCCTCGACAGGGGCGCTTTTCACTGAAGCTTTCTTT. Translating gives CASSKGPSTGALFTEAFF.